This T cell receptor beta chain originates from a study of blood T cells in healthy people across ages. In the study overall: Template switching captured about one barcoded beta molecule per two T cells.

It was with a sample-barcoded 5' primer and a J-beta primer mix that a second PCR of about 7 to 12 cycles was run. Researchers report that a template-switch adaptor with 12 random nucleotides tagged each cDNA molecule. TCRdb analysed the 5' RACE reads with MiXCR anew, one entry per CDR3 protein. This table has fewer than 800,000 distinct CDR3 sequences, about 21% appearing once. The CDR3 covers 16 residues. Peripheral blood from each donor was collected in a volume of roughly 9.2 milliliters. Ten or more counts support this clonotype. The source is an older man in good health. The genes are TRBV21-1 and TRBJ2-5; the table's D call TRBD2 went unverified against the DNA. TRBV21-1 counts as a pseudogene. Input material: blood. CDR3 sequence: CASSTGLAGLQETQYF. The CDR3 nucleotides read TGTGCCAGCAGCACTGGACTAGCGGGTCTCCAAGAGACCCAGTACTTC.